The 31 T cell receptor beta chains given below trace back to one sample, sequenced in a study of shared clonotypes between healthy human individuals (dated by TCRdb to 2018 to 2020). CD8 naive samples were CD45RO-negative cells positively selected for CCR7, giving a CD45RA+CCR7+ population that excluded TemRA cells. Libraries were built with the immunoSEQ multiplex PCR assay. The table comes from immuneACCESS by way of TCRdb, which keeps in-frame sequences with V and J called. Part of the clones is missing from these tables; in studies checked, under half for an unresolved V gene and the rest for unknown reasons. Recorded for this sample are a few million clones; roughly 95% of them occurred a single time. The biggest ten clones account for 1.5% to 2% of the sample. Input material: naive CD8+ T cells from PBMCs. The intended sense of this specimen's cell subset or site label: CD45RA+CCR7+. Every receptor here comes from a young man in good health. Some clones in this sample may be carry-over from other donors' samples.

The rearrangement links TRBV6-1 to TRBJ1-1; D not certain. Trimming took off 2 bases at V and 2 bases at J, with 12 bases between the two ends. This CDR3 contains 15 residues. The germline gives CDR1 MNHNS, CDR2 SASEGT. The CDR3 sequence is CASSENLGLNTEAFF. In nucleotides, the CDR3 is TGTGCCAGCAGTGAAAATTTGGGCCTCAACACTGAAGCTTTCTTT.

This clone was recorded a few times. The V call is TRBV9, the J call TRBJ1-1, with TRBD1 as a possible D gene (5 bases). This CDR3 has 15 residues. Germline CDR1 SGDLS, CDR2 YYNGEE. The V and J ends lost 0 bases and 4 bases respectively, with 13 bases between them. The CDR3 sequence: CASSVGAGTGTEAFF. The CDR3 DNA reads TGTGCCAGCAGCGTAGGGGCAGGGACGGGCACTGAAGCTTTCTTT.

In the case of this clone: The same CDR3 also results from other DNA sequences found in this sample. The chain combines TRBV28 with TRBJ2-7; D is uncertain. CDR1 and CDR2 (germline): MDHEN, SYDVKM. This CDR3 comprises 11 residues. The ends were cut back, 5 bases at V and 7 bases at J, with 9 bases in the middle. The CDR3, as DNA: TGTGCCAGCAGTCTCCTAGGGGAGCAGTACTTC. Its protein is CASSLLGEQYF.

This rearrangement joins TRBV9 to TRBJ2-7; a weak D match, TRBD2 (6 bases). V lost 3 bases and J 3 bases, leaving 19 bases between the germline ends. The CDR3 is 16 amino acids. Germline CDR1 SGDLS, CDR2 YYNGEE. The CDR3 DNA reads as TGTGCCAGCAGCGGGATTCCTGCTAGCGCGCACTACGAGCAGTACTTC. Translation gives CASSGIPASAHYEQYF.

V is TRBV5-1 and J is TRBJ2-2; D may match TRBD1 or TRBD2 (6 bases each). The CDR3 is made up of 13 amino acids. Germline-derived CDR1 and CDR2 are SGHRS and YFSETQ. The V end was cut by 4 bases, the J end by 6 bases, with 10 bases between. CDR3 DNA: TGCGCCAGCAGCCGGAGGGGGTCCGGGGAGCTGTTTTTT. Protein sequence: CASSRRGSGELFF.

This chain connects TRBV6-1 to TRBJ2-5; no definite D call. Germline CDR1 is MNHNS and CDR2 is SASEGT. V was pared by 4 bases and J by 5 bases, with 17 bases between. The CDR3 covers 15 residues. The CDR3 sequence is CASSGAGWLVETQYF. CDR3 coding DNA: TGTGCCAGCAGTGGGGCCGGTTGGCTAGTCGAGACCCAGTACTTC.

The gene calls are TRBV28 and TRBJ2-7; 14 bases agree with TRBD2. V lost 6 bases to trimming and J lost 3 bases; unmatched junction nucleotides: 10. This CDR3 has 17 residues. In germline, CDR1 is MDHEN, CDR2 SYDVKM. CDR3: CASRYGTSGSNFYEQYF. DNA of the CDR3: TGTGCCAGCAGATACGGGACTAGCGGGAGCAATTTCTACGAGCAGTACTTC.

The CDR3 protein is CSVDKGAMGYTF. CDR3 bases: TGCAGCGTTGATAAAGGGGCGATGGGCTACACCTTC. The genes are TRBV29-1 and TRBJ1-2; tentative D call: TRBD1 (5 bases). The germline gives CDR1 SQVTM, CDR2 ANQGSEA. Trimming cost V 3 bases and J 8 bases, with 13 bases left between them. The CDR3 loop spans 12 amino acids.

J is TRBJ2-5 and V is TRBV9; 7 bases agree with TRBD1. The CDR3 covers 15 residues. Germline V gene data show CDR1 as SGDLS and CDR2 as YYNGEE. V shed 3 bases and J 2 bases; nucleotides not matched to a gene: 7. CDR3 DNA: TGTGCCAGCAGCGATAACGGGGACAGACAAGAGACCCAGTACTTC. This gives the protein CASSDNGDRQETQYF.

This clone was observed a few times. The gene calls are TRBV4-3 and TRBJ1-5, with a possible D match to TRBD1 (5 bases). Trimming pared 0 bases from V and 7 bases from J, leaving 13 bases between. The germline gives CDR1 LGHNA, CDR2 YSLEER. There are 15 residues in the CDR3. As DNA, the CDR3 is TGCGCCAGCAGCCAAGAGATCCAGGGAGGGCAGCCCCAGCATTTT. Translated: CASSQEIQGGQPQHF.

Points on this clone: This sample includes further DNA sequences coding for the same CDR3. This chain joins TRBV5-1 and TRBJ2-7, with 7 bases matching TRBD2. Germline-derived CDR1 and CDR2 are SGHRS and YFSETQ. The CDR3 length is 13 residues. After removal of 0 bases from V and 6 bases from J, the junction contained 3 bases not matched to a gene. The CDR3 region has the DNA TGCGCCAGCAGCTTGGGACTAGCTTCCGAGCAGTACTTC. Translated: CASSLGLASEQYF. Combining the CDR3 with reference TRBV5-1 and TRBJ2-7 gives the whole variable domain KAGVTQTPRYLIKTRGQQVTLSCSPISGHRSVSWYQQTPGQGLQFLFEYFSETQRNKGNFPGRFSGRQFSNSRSEMNVSTLELGDSALYLCASSLGLASEQYFGPGTRLTVT.

Concerning this clone: The likely explanation is a read error, given a far larger clone one base away. J is TRBJ2-7 and V is TRBV5-4, with 7 nucleotides matching TRBD1. Germline lookup yields CDR1 SGHNT and CDR2 YYREEE (reference sequence). Losses at the gene ends were 4 bases for V and 3 bases for J; bases not matched to a gene: 4. The CDR3 spans 13 residues. CDR3 sequence (DNA): TGTGCCAGCAGCCCGGACAGGAACTACGAGCAGTACTTC. Translated: CASSPDRNYEQYF.

On this clone itself: Other nucleotide sequences in the sample specify the same CDR3. The chain links TRBV7-9 to TRBJ2-1; the D gene is possibly TRBD2 (6 bases). V was clipped by 1 base and J by 6 bases, with 10 bases between them. CDR1 SEHNR and CDR2 FQNEAQ come from the germline V gene (reference sequence). The CDR3 runs 14 residues. This CDR3 is CASSLVFSGNEQFF. CDR3 DNA sequence: TGTGCCAGCAGCTTAGTTTTTAGCGGCAATGAGCAGTTCTTC.

The chain has TRBV27 and TRBJ2-1; 11 bases map to TRBD1. This CDR3 has 13 amino acids. Germline V gene lookup returns CDR1 MNHEY and CDR2 SMNVEV (reference sequence). The ends lost 5 bases at V and 10 bases at J; junction bases unmatched: 4. The CDR3 coding sequence is TGTGCCAGCAGTCCCCGGGACAGGGGGGAGCAGTTCTTC. Its translation: CASSPRDRGEQFF.

V is TRBV6-6 and J is TRBJ1-4; D is undetermined. Trimming shortened V by 2 bases and J by 4 bases, and 11 bases separated the two germline ends. The CDR3 consists of 15 residues. CDR1 and CDR2 from the germline V gene are MNHNY and SVGAGI (reference sequence). The CDR3 spells CASSYVAAYNEKLFF. Written as DNA, the CDR3 is TGTGCCAGCAGTTACGTGGCAGCCTATAATGAAAAACTGTTTTTT.

J is TRBJ2-7 and V is TRBV27; D remains ambiguous. V was trimmed by 5 bases and J by 2 bases, leaving 10 bases between them. Germline loops: CDR1 MNHEY, CDR2 SMNVEV (reference sequence). This CDR3 spans 13 amino acids. The CDR3 DNA sequence: TGTGCCAGCAGTCTGACGGTCGCCTACGAGCAGTACTTC. Residues: CASSLTVAYEQYF.

Comment on this clone: Other DNA sequences in the sample encode the same CDR3. The chain couples TRBV7-7 to TRBJ2-7, with 8 nucleotides matching TRBD1. Germline CDR1 SSHAT, CDR2 FNYEAQ (reference sequence). This CDR3 spans 13 amino acids. V was pared by 5 bases and J by 4 bases, with 4 bases of the junction left unmatched. The CDR3 sequence is CASSPDRGYEQYF. CDR3 DNA sequence: TGTGCCAGCAGCCCAGACAGGGGTTACGAGCAGTACTTC. The variable domain in full, with the rest retrieved from reference TRBV7-7 and TRBJ2-7, is GAGVSQSPRYKVTKRGQDVTLRCDPISSHATLYWYQQALGQGPEFLTYFNYEAQPDKSGLPSDRFSAERPEGSISTLTIQRTEQRDSAMYRCASSPDRGYEQYFGPGTRLTVT.

The chain uses TRBV19 and TRBJ2-4; D may be TRBD2 (6 bases). Germline CDR1 and CDR2: LNHDA and SQIVND (reference sequence). The CDR3 length is 15 residues. The V end lost 2 bases, the J end lost 0 bases, and 8 bases lay between the germline ends. Written as DNA, the CDR3 is TGTGCCAGTAGTATATCGGGGGTAGCCAAAAACATTCAGTACTTC. Residues: CASSISGVAKNIQYF.

The chain is built from TRBV28 and TRBJ2-1; D ambiguous. CDR1 MDHEN and CDR2 SYDVKM come from the germline V gene. V was shortened by 5 bases and J by 5 bases, with 19 bases between the two germline ends. CDR3 size: 16 residues. This CDR3 is CASSIRRTLHHNEQFF. In nucleotides, the CDR3 is TGTGCCAGCAGTATTCGCCGGACCCTACACCACAATGAGCAGTTCTTC.

The chain joins TRBV28 to TRBJ2-2; D possibly matches TRBD1 or TRBD2 (6 bases each). The CDR3 extends over 13 amino acids. Between the trimmed V and J ends, which lost 3 bases and 7 bases, there was a span of 9 bases. CDR1 is MDHEN, CDR2 SYDVKM, per germline. The CDR3 spells CASSLGGYGELFF. CDR3 coding DNA: TGTGCCAGCAGTTTGGGGGGCTACGGGGAGCTGTTTTTT.

This sequence joins TRBV10-3 and TRBJ2-1, with TRBD2 matching 9 bases. The CDR3 is made up of 17 amino acids. V lost 2 bases, J lost 0 bases, and 5 bases stayed unmatched. Germline V lookup: CDR1 ENHRY, CDR2 SYGVKD. In DNA, the CDR3 is TGTGCCATCAGTGAGACTAGCGGGCGGAGCTCCTACAATGAGCAGTTCTTC. Its translation is CAISETSGRSSYNEQFF.

The chain links TRBV4-2 to TRBJ2-7, with no clear D. This CDR3 comprises 14 residues. Trimming left V 1 base short and J 5 bases short, with 12 bases between. Germline V lookup: CDR1 LGHNA, CDR2 YNFKEQ. For the CDR3, the DNA is TGTGCCAGCAGCCAAGGGTCCTCAAGCGACGAGCAGTACTTC. As protein: CASSQGSSSDEQYF.

The chain couples TRBV19 to TRBJ2-5, with D hard to call. This CDR3 is 13 amino acids long. Trimming removed 9 bases from V and 2 bases from J, with 13 bases in between. Germline CDR1 LNHDA, CDR2 SQIVND (reference sequence). Here the CDR3 reads CASRISDQETQYF. CDR3 in DNA: TGTGCCAGCCGGATCTCCGATCAAGAGACCCAGTACTTC.

The J gene is TRBJ1-2, the V gene TRBV11-2, with D tentatively TRBD1 (5 bases). The CDR3 loop spans 15 amino acids. V was cut by 1 base and J by 3 bases, with 12 bases left in between. In germline, CDR1 is SGHAT, CDR2 FQNNGV. The CDR3 DNA is TGTGCCAGCAGCTTAGGGGGCGCCTGGGACTATGGCTACACCTTC. As protein: CASSLGGAWDYGYTF.

This chain joins TRBV27 and TRBJ1-5; no clear D. This CDR3 has 13 amino acids. Looked up from germline, CDR1 is MNHEY and CDR2 is SMNVEV (reference sequence). Between the trimmed V and J ends, which lost 4 bases and 7 bases, there was a span of 11 bases. The CDR3 DNA reads as TGTGCCAGCAGTTCGTGGCAGAAACAGCCCCAGCATTTT. Its protein is CASSSWQKQPQHF.

This chain joins TRBV11-2 and TRBJ2-3, with D possibly TRBD2 on 6 matching bases. Trimming took off 4 bases at V and 3 bases at J, with 14 bases between the two ends. The CDR3 is 15 residues long. Per germline, CDR1 SGHAT and CDR2 FQNNGV. CDR3: CASSYTRGRTDTQYF. The CDR3 DNA is TGTGCCAGCAGCTATACGCGGGGTAGGACAGATACGCAGTATTTT.

V gene TRBV28 combines with J gene TRBJ1-4; perhaps TRBD1 as D (5 bases). The CDR3 has 17 amino acids. CDR1 is MDHEN, CDR2 SYDVKM, per germline. Between the trimmed V and J ends, which lost 3 bases and 9 bases, there was a span of 23 bases. The CDR3 DNA sequence: TGTGCCAGCAGTTTCTCAATCGGCACAGGCGGTTTTCAAAAACTGTTTTTT. Translating it yields CASSFSIGTGGFQKLFF.

The rearrangement links TRBV27 to TRBJ1-5, with TRBD1 as a possible D gene (5 bases). Trimming shortened V by 7 bases and J by 1 base, and 14 bases separated the two germline ends. Germline loops: CDR1 MNHEY, CDR2 SMNVEV (reference sequence). This CDR3 spans 15 amino acids. CDR3: CASNPGGGSNQPQHF. The CDR3 coding sequence is TGTGCCAGCAACCCCGGCGGGGGGAGCAATCAGCCCCAGCATTTT.

CDR3 sequence: CASSLTRGSAPDTQYF. Written as DNA, the CDR3 is TGTGCCAGCAGCCTGACCAGGGGATCGGCACCAGATACGCAGTATTTT. V and J are TRBV11-2 and TRBJ2-3; D is perhaps TRBD1 (6 bases). This CDR3 has 16 residues. The germline V gene encodes CDR1 SGHAT and CDR2 FQNNGV. The germline V and J ends were trimmed by 5 bases and 4 bases, with 19 bases remaining between them. Together with reference TRBV11-2 and TRBJ2-3, the CDR3 gives the full variable domain: EAGVAQSPRYKIIEKRQSVAFWCNPISGHATLYWYQQILGQGPKLLIQFQNNGVVDDSQLPKDRFSAERLKGVDSTLKIQPAKLEDSAVYLCASSLTRGSAPDTQYFGPGTRLTVL.

V usage is TRBV30 and J usage is TRBJ2-1; TRBD2 aligns across 9 bases. The germline V gene has CDR1 GTSNPN and CDR2 SVGIG (reference sequence). The CDR3 has 13 residues. V shed 5 bases, J shed 4 bases, and the junction held 3 bases outside the gene matches. The CDR3 DNA sequence: TGTGCCTGGGAAGCGGGAGGTTACAATGAGCAGTTCTTC. Translation gives CAWEAGGYNEQFF.

The chain has TRBV19 and TRBJ1-1; D possibly corresponds to TRBD1 (5 bases). Trimming removed 3 bases from V and 0 bases from J, with 11 bases in between. The CDR3 totals 15 residues. CDR1 LNHDA and CDR2 SQIVND come from the germline V gene (reference sequence). The CDR3 sequence is CASSMARQLNTEAFF. CDR3 bases: TGTGCCAGTAGTATGGCCCGACAGTTGAACACTGAAGCTTTCTTT.